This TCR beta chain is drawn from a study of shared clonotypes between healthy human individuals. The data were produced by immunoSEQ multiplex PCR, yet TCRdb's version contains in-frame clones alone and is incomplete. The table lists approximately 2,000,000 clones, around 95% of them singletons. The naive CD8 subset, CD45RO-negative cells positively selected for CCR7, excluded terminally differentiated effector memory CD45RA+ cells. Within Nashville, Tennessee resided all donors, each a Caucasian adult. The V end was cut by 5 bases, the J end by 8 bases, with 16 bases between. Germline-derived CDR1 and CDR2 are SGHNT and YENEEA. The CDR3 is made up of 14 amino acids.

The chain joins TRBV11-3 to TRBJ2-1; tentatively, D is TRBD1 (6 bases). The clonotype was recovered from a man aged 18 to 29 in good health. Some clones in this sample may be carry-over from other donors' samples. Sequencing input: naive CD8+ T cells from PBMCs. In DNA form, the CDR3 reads TGTGCCAGCAGCCCCCGGACAGCCATGGATGAGCAGTTCTTC. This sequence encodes CASSPRTAMDEQFF. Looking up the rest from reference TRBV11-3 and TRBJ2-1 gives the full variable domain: EAGVVQSPRYKIIEKKQPVAFWCNPISGHNTLYWYLQNLGQGPELLIRYENEEAVDDSQLPKDRFSAERLKGVDSTLKIQPAELGDSAVYLCASSPRTAMDEQFFGPGTRLTVL.